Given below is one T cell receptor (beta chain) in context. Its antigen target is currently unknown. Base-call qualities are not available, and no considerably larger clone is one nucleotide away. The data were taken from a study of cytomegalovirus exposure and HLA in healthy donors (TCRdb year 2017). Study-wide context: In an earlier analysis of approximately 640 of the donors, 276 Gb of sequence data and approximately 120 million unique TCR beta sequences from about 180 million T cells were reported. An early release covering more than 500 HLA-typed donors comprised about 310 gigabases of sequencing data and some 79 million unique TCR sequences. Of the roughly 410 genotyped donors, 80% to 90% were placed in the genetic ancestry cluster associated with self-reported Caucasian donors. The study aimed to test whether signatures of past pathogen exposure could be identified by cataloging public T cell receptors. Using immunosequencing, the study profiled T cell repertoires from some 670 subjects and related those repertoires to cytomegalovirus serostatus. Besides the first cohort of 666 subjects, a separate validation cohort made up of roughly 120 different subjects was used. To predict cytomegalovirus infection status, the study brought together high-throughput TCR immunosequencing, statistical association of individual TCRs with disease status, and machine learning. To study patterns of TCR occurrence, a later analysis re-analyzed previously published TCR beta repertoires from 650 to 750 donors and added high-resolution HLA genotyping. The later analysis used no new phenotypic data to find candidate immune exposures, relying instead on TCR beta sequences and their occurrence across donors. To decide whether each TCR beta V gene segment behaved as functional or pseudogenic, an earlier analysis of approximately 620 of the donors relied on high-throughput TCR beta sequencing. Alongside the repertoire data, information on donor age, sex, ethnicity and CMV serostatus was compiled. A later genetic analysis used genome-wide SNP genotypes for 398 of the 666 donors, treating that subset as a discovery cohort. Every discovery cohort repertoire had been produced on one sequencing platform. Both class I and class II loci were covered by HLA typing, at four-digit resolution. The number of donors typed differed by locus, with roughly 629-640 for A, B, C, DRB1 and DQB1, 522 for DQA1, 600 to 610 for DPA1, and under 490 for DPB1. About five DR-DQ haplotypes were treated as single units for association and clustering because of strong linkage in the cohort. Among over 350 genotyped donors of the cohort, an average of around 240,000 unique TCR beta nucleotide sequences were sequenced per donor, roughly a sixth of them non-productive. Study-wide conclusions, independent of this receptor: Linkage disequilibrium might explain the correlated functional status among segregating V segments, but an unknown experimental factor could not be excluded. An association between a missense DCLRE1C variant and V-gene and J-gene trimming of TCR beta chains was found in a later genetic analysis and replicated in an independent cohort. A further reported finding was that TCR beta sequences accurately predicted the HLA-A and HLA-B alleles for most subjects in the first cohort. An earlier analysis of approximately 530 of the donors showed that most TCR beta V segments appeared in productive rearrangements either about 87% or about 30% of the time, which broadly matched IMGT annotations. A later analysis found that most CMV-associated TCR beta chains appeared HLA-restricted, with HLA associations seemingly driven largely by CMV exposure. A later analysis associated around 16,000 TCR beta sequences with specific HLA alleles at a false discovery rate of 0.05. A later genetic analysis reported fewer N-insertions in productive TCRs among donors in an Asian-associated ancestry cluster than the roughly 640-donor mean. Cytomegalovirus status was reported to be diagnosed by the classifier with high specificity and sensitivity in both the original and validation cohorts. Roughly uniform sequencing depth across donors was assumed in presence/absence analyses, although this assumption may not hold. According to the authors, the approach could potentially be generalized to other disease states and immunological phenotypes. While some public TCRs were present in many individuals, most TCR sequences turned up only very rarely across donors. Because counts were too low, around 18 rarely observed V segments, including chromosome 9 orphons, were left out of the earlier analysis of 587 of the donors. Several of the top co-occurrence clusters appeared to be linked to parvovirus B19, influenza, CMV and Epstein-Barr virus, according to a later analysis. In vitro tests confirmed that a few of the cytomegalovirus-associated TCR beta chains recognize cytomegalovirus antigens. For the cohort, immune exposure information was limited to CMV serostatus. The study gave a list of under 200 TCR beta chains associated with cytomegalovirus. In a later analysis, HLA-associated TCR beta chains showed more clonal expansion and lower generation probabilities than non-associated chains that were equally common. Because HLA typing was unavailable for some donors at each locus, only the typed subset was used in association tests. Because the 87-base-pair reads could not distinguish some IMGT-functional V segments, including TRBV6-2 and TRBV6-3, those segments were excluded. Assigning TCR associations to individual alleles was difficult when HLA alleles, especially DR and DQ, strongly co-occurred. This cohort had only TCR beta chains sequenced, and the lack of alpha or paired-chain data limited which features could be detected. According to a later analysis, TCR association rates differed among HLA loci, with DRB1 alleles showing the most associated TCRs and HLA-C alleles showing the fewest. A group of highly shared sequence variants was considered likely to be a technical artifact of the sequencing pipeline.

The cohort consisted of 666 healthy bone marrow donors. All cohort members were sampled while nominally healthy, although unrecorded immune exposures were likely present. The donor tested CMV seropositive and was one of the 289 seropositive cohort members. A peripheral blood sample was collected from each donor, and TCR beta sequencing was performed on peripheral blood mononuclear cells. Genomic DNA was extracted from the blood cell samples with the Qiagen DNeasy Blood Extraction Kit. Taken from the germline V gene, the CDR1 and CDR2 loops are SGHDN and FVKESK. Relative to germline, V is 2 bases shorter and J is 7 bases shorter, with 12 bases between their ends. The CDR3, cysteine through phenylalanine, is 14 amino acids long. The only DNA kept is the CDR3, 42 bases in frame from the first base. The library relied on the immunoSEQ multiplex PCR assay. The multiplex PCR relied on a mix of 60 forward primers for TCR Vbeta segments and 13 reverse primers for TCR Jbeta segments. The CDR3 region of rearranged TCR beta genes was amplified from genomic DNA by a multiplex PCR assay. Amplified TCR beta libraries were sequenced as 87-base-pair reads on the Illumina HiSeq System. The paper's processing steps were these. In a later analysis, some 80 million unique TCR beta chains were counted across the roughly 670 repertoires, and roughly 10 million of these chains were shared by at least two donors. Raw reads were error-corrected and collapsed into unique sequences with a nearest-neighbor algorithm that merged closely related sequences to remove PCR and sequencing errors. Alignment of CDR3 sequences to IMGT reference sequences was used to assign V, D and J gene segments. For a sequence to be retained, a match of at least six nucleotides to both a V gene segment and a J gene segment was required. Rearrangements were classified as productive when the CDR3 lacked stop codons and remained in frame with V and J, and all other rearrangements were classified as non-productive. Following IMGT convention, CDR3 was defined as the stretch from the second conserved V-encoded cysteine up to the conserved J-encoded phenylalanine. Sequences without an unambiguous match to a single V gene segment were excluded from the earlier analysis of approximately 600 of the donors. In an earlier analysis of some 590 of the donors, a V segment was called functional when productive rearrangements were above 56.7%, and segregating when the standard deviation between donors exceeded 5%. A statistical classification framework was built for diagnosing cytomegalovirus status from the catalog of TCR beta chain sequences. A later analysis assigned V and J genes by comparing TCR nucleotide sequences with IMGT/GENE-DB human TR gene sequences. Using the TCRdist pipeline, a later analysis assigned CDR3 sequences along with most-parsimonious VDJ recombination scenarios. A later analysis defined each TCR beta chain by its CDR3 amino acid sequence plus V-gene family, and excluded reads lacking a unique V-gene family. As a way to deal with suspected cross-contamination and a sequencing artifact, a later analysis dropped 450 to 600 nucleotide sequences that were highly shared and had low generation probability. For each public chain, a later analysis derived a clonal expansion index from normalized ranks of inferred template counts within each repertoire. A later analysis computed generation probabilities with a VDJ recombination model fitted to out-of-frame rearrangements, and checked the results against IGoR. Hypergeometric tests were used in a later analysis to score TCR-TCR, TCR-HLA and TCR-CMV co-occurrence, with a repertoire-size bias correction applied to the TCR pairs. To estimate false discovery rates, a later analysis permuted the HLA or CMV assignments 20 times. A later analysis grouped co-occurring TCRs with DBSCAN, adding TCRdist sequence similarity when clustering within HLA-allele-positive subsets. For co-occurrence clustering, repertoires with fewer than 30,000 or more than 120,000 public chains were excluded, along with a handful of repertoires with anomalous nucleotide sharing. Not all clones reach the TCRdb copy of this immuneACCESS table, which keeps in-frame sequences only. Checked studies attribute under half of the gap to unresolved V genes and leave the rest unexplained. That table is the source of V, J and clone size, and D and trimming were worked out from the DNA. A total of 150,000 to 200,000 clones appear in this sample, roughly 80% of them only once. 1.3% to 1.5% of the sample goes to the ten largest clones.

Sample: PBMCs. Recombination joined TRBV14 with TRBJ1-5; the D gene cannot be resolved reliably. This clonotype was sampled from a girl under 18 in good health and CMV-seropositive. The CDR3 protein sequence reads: CASSQTGRWQPQHF. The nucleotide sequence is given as TGTGCCAGCAGCCAAACGGGAAGGTGGCAGCCCCAGCATTTT.